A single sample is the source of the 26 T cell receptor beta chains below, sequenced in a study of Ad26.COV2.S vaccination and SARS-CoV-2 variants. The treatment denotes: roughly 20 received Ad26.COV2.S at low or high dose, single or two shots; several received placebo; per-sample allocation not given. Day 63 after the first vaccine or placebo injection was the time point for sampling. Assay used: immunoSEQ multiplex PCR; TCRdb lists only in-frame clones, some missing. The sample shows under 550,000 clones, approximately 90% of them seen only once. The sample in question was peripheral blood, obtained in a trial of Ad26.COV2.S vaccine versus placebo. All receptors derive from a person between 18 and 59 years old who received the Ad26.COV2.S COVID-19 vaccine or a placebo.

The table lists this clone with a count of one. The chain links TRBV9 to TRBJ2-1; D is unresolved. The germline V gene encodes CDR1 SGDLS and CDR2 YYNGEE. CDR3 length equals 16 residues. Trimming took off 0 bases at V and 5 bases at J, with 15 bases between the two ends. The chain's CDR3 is CASSVEAGFSHNEQFF. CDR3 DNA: TGTGCCAGCAGCGTAGAGGCAGGCTTTAGCCACAATGAGCAGTTCTTC.

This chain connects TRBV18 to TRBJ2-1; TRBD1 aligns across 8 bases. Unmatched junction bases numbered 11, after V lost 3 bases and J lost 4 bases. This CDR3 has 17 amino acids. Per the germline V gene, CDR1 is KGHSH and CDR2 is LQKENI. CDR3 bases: TGTGCCAGCTCACCGCCTAGACAGGGGCGTACTTACAATGAGCAGTTCTTC. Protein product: CASSPPRQGRTYNEQFF.

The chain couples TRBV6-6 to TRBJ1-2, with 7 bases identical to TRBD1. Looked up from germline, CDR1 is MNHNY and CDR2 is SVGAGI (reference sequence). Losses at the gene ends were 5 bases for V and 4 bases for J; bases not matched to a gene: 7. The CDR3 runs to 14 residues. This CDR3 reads CASSLTQGPYGYTF. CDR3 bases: TGTGCCAGCAGTCTAACACAGGGGCCCTATGGCTACACCTTC.

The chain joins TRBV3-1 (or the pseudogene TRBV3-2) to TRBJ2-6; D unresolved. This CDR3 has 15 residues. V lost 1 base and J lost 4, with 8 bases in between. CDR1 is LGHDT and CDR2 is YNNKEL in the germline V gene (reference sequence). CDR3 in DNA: TGTGCCAGCAGCCAAGCTCCTTCCGGGGCCAACGTCCTGACTTTC. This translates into CASSQAPSGANVLTF.

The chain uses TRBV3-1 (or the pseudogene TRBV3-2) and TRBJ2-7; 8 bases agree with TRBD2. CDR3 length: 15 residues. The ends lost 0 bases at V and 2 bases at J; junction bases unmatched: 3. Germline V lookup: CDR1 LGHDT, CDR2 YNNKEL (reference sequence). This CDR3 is CASSQDQAGAYEQYF. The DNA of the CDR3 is TGTGCCAGCAGCCAAGATCAAGCGGGGGCCTACGAGCAGTACTTC.

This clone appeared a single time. The CDR3 DNA sequence: TGTGCCAGCAAGAAACTAGGGGAAATCGATCATGAGCAGTTCTTC. Its protein product is CASKKLGEIDHEQFF. The genes are TRBV14 and TRBJ2-1; possibly TRBD1 or TRBD2 for D (5 bases each). This CDR3 is built from 15 residues. V dropped 7 bases and J dropped 8 bases, with 21 bases sitting between them. Germline V lookup: CDR1 SGHDN, CDR2 FVKESK.

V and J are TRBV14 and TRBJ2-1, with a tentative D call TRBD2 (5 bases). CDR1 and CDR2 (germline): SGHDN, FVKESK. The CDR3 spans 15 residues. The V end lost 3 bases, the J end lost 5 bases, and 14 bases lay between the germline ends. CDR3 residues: CASSQRERADNEQFF. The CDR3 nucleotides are TGTGCCAGCAGCCAGAGGGAGAGAGCCGACAATGAGCAGTTCTTC.

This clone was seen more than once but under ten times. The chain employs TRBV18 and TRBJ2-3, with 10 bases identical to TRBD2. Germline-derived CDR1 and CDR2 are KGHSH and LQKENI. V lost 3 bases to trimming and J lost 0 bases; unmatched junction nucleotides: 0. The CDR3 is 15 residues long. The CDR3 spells CASSPTSGSTDTQYF. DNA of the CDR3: TGTGCCAGCTCACCGACTAGCGGGAGCACAGATACGCAGTATTTT.

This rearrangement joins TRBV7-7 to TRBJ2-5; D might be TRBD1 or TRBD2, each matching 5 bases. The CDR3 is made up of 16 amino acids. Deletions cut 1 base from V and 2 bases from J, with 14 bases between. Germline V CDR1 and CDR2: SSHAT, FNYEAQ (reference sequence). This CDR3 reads CASSLGDLPRQETQYF. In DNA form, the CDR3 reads TGTGCCAGCAGCTTAGGGGACCTCCCTAGGCAAGAGACCCAGTACTTC.

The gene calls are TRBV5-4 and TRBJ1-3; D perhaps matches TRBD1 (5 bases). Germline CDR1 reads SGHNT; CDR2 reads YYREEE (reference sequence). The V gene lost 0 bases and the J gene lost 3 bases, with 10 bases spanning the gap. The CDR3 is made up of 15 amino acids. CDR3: CASSLGQTSGNTIYF. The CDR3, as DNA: TGTGCCAGCAGCTTGGGACAGACTAGTGGAAACACCATATATTTT.

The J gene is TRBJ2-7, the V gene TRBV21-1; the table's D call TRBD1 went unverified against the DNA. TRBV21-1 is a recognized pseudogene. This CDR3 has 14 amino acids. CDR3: CASSKVRTGNEQYF. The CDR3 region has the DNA TGTGCCAGCAGCAAAGTTAGGACAGGGAACGAGCAGTACTTC.

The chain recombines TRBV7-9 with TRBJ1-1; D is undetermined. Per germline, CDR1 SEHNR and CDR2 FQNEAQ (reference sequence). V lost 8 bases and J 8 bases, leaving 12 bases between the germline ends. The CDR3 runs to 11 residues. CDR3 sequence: CASGRAQEAFF. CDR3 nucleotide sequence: TGTGCCAGCGGGAGAGCACAGGAAGCTTTCTTT.

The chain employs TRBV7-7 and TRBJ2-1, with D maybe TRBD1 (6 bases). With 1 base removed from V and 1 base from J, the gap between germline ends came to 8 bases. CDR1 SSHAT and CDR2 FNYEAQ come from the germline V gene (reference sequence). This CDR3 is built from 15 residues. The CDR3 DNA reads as TGTGCCAGCAGCTTAGACAGGGATTCCTACAATGAGCAGTTCTTC. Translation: CASSLDRDSYNEQFF.

As DNA, the CDR3 is TGTGCCTGGAGTCCCTGGGGGGACTACGAGCAGTACTTC. Its protein is CAWSPWGDYEQYF. The genes are TRBV30 and TRBJ2-7; possible D gene TRBD2, 6 bases. The V gene lost 2 bases and the J gene lost 3 bases, with 11 bases spanning the gap. Germline V lookup: CDR1 GTSNPN, CDR2 SVGIG (reference sequence). The CDR3 spans 13 residues. Variable domain in full (rest from reference TRBV30 and TRBJ2-7): SQTIHQWPATLVQPVGSPLSLECTVEGTSNPNLYWYRQAAGRGLQLLFYSVGIGQISSEVPQNLSASRPQDRQFILSSKKLLLSDSGFYLCAWSPWGDYEQYFGPGTRLTVT.

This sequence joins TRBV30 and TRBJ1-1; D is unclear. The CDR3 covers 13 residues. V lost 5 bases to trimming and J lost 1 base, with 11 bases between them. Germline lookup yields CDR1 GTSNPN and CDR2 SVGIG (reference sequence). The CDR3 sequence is CAWQYGSNTEAFF. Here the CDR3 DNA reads TGTGCCTGGCAATACGGGTCGAACACTGAAGCTTTCTTT.

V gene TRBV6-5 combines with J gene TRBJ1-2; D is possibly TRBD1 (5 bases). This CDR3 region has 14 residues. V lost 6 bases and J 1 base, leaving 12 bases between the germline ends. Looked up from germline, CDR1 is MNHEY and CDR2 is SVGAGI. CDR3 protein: CASSALTVNYGYTF. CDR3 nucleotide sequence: TGTGCCAGCAGCGCCTTGACAGTTAACTATGGCTACACCTTC.

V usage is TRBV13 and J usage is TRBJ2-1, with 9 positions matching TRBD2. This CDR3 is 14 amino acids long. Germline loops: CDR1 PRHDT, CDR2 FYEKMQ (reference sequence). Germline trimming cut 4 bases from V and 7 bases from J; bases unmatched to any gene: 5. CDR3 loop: CASSSGGGENEQFF. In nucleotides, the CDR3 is TGTGCCAGCAGCTCCGGCGGGGGGGAGAATGAGCAGTTCTTC.

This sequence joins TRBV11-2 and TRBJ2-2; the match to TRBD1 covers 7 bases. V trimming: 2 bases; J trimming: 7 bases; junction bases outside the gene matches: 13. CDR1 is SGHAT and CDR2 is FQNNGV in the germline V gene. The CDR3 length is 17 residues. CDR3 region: CASSLSQTGTVFGELFF. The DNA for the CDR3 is TGTGCCAGCAGCTTATCCCAAACCGGGACAGTATTCGGGGAGCTGTTTTTT.

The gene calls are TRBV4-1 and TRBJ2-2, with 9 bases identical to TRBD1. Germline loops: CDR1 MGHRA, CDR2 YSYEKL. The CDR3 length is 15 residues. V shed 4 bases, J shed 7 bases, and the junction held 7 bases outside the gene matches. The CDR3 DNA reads TGCGCCAGCAGCCCGGGACAGGGAAAGAACGGGGAGCTGTTTTTT. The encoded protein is CASSPGQGKNGELFF.

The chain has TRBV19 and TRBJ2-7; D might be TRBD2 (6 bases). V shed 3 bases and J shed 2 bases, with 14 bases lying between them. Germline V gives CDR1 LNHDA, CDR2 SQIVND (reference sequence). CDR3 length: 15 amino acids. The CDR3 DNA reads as TGTGCCAGTAGTATTCTACCGGGGGTTACCTACGAGCAGTACTTC. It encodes CASSILPGVTYEQYF. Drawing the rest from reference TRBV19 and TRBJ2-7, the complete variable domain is DGGITQSPKYLFRKEGQNVTLSCEQNLNHDAMYWYRQDPGQGLRLIYYSQIVNDFQKGDIAEGYSVSREKKESFPLTVTSAQKNPTAFYLCASSILPGVTYEQYFGPGTRLTVT.

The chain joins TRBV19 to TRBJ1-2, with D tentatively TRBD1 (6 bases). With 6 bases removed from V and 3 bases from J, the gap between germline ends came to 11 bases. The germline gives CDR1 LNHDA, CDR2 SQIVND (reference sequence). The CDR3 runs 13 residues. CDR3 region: CASSPTGDYGYTF. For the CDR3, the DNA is TGTGCCAGTAGCCCGACAGGAGACTATGGCTACACCTTC.

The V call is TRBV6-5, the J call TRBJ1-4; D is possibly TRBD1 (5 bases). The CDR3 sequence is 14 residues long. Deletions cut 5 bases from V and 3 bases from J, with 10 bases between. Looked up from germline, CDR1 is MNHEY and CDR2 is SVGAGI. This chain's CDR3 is CASSIGEPNEKLFF. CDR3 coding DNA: TGTGCCAGCAGTATAGGGGAACCTAATGAAAAACTGTTTTTT.

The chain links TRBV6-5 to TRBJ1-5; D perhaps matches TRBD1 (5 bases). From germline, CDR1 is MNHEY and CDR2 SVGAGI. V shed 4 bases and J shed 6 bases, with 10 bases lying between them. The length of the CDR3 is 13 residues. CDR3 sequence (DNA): TGTGCCAGCAGTTCCAGGGATCGTCAGCCCCAGCATTTT. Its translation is CASSSRDRQPQHF.

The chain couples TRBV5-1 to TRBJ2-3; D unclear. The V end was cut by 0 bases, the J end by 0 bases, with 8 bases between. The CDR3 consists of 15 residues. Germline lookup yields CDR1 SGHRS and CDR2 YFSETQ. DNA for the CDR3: TGCGCCAGCAGCTTGGTAGGGATAAGCACAGATACGCAGTATTTT. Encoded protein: CASSLVGISTDTQYF. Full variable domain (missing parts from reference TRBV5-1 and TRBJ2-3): KAGVTQTPRYLIKTRGQQVTLSCSPISGHRSVSWYQQTPGQGLQFLFEYFSETQRNKGNFPGRFSGRQFSNSRSEMNVSTLELGDSALYLCASSLVGISTDTQYFGPGTRLTVL.

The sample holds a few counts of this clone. The CDR3 DNA follows: TGTGCCAGCAGCCGGACAGGGATGAACACTGAAGCTTTCTTT. This codes for CASSRTGMNTEAFF. The chain carries TRBV7-9 and TRBJ1-1; TRBD1 aligns across 8 bases. CDR1 is SEHNR, CDR2 FQNEAQ, per germline (reference sequence). This CDR3 is built from 14 residues. With 5 bases clipped from V and 0 bases from J, the junction kept 2 bases outside the gene matches.

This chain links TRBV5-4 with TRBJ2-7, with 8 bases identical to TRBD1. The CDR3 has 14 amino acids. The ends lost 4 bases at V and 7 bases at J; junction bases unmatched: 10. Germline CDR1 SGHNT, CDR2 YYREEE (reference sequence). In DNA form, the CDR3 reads TGTGCCAGCAGCCAGCGGACAGGGCACTCTGAGCAGTACTTC. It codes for CASSQRTGHSEQYF.